This entry describes one T cell receptor (beta chain). Which antigen it targets is not known. Base qualities were left out, and no much larger clone turns up one base away. Including cysteine and phenylalanine, the CDR3 has 15 amino acids. Just CDR3 DNA is preserved here, 45 bases in frame from base 1. V and J are trimmed by 1 base and 4 bases, and the gene matches miss 6 bases of the junction. CDR1 and CDR2 (SGHTA, FQGTGA) derive from the germline V gene. This sample is part of a study of blood T cell repertoires in COVID-19 (TCRdb year 2020). Regarding the study in general: Samples from collaborators originated in the United States, Italy and Spain and spanned both the acute and convalescent phases of COVID-19. The material from the prospective study consisted of cDNA or gDNA derived from T cells, B-cell-depleted T cells, or PBMCs. Deeply sampled blood TCRbeta repertoires from subjects exposed to, actively infected with, or recovered from COVID-19 were included in the dataset. The repertoires were made available in a free public database intended to serve as a resource for research on the immune response to SARS-CoV-2. The samples were drawn from two sources: the first 160 participants of the ongoing ImmuneRACE study, and about 1,300 subjects contributed by 6 global collaborators. Nearly every sample came with metadata listing a de-identified subject ID, COVID-19 status, age in years and sex. Where available, HLA class I and class II types were obtained from metadata supplied by the sample provider rather than from assay-based typing. Results and caveats for the whole study, not just this receptor: The quantity of clinical and demographic metadata differed by source and by participant and was supplied without curation.

At one collaborating source in Seattle, patients were enrolled during active infection and were followed longitudinally through the course of disease. The collaborating institutions used their own protocols to collect whole blood in K2EDTA tubes. Collaborator samples were shipped for TCRbeta analysis as frozen whole blood, isolated PBMCs, or DNA extracted from either sample type. TCRbeta CDR3 regions were amplified from genomic DNA using the immunoSEQ Assay, a bias-controlled multiplex PCR. The authors' analysis ran thus. The number of nucleated cells in each sample was estimated by amplification of reference gene primers within the assay. To quantify the absolute abundance of each unique TCRbeta CDR3 rearrangement, sequence reads were collapsed and filtered. For each sample, productive Simpson clonality was calculated as the square root of Simpson's diversity index across productive rearrangements. The immuneACCESS repertoire file appears here via TCRdb, limited to in-frame rearrangements. These files lack a portion of the clones; in checked studies, under half of the deficit traces to unresolved V genes, and the cause of the others is not known. V, J and clone size reflect that table, while D and trimming were determined from the DNA. This sample gives approximately 150,000 clones in total; 84% of them show up just once. Less than 9% of the sample belongs to the ten largest clones.

The sequenced sample consisted of peripheral blood. The TCR comes from a man aged 25-40 years with COVID-19, enrolled during active disease. The chain uses TRBV7-3 and TRBJ2-7, and TRBD1 aligns with 8 junction nucleotides. The nucleotide sequence reads TGTGCCAGCAGCTTAATCGGGGACAGGAGGTACGAGCAGTACTTC. This gives the protein CASSLIGDRRYEQYF. The variable domain in full, with residues beyond the CDR3 obtained from the reference TRBV7-3 and TRBJ2-7 genes, is GAGVSQTPSNKVTEKGKYVELRCDPISGHTALYWYRQSLGQGPEFLIYFQGTGAADDSGLPNDRFFAVRPEGSVSTLKIQRTERGDSAVYLCASSLIGDRRYEQYFGPGTRLTVT.